This TCR beta chain is drawn from a study of Ad26.COV2.S vaccination and SARS-CoV-2 variants. Noted treatment: some 20 received Ad26.COV2.S at low or high dose, single or two shots; about 5 received placebo; per-sample allocation not given. Repertoires come from day 63 after the first vaccine or placebo injection. The individual, an adult aged 18-55 years, was a donor in Boston. The CDR3 covers 11 residues. The V end was cut by 5 bases, the J end by 2 bases, with 2 bases between. Per the germline V gene, CDR1 is SGHTA and CDR2 is FQGNSA. Sequencing was performed with immunoSEQ multiplex PCR; in TCRdb, only in-frame clones are kept and a portion is missing. The data show roughly 380,000 clones, 85% to 90% seen once.

This TCR was recovered from a person between 18 and 65 years old who received the Ad26.COV2.S COVID-19 vaccine or a placebo. This material consisted of peripheral blood, taken in a trial of Ad26.COV2.S vaccine versus placebo. This chain links TRBV7-2 with TRBJ2-3; no clear D gene. Here the CDR3 reads CASSDTDTQYF. CDR3 nucleotide sequence: TGTGCCAGCAGCGACACAGATACGCAGTATTTT.